Below are 30 T cell receptor beta chains sequenced from a single sample in a study of control samples from healthy donors and cancer patients. Only in-frame clones appear in the TCRdb table, and some are missing; sequencing was by immunoSEQ multiplex PCR. This sample carries 120,000 or so clones, roughly 88% of them seen once, and the ten largest clones take 3.5% to 4.5%. The sequenced material came from PBMCs. These TCRs come from a woman aged 55-70 years with lung cancer.

The chain recombines TRBV12-5 with TRBJ2-5; D is ambiguous. The CDR3 sequence is 13 residues long. In germline, CDR1 is LGHNT, CDR2 FRNRAP. The CDR3 sequence: CASNPSGLETQYF. In nucleotides, the CDR3 is TGTGCGTCTAACCCCTCCGGGTTAGAGACCCAGTACTTC. The complete variable domain, with remaining parts taken from reference TRBV12-5 and TRBJ2-5, reads DARVTQTPRHKVTEMGQEVTMRCQPILGHNTVFWYRQTMMQGLELLAYFRNRAPLDDSGMPKDRFSAEMPDATLATLKIQPSEPRDSAVYFCASNPSGLETQYFGPGTRLLVL.

The chain combines TRBV11-2 with TRBJ2-5; 8 bases align to TRBD1. The CDR3 spans 14 residues. The J segment lost 4 bases and the V segment lost 6 bases, leaving 7 bases of the junction unmatched. Germline values: CDR1 SGHAT, CDR2 FQNNGV. This CDR3 reads CASRAGGLSETQYF. The CDR3 nucleotides are TGTGCCAGCAGGGCAGGGGGCTTGTCAGAGACCCAGTACTTC.

The chain recombines TRBV29-1 with TRBJ2-1; D gene ambiguous. CDR3 length equals 13 residues. V was pared by 4 bases and J by 5 bases, with 12 bases between. Germline CDR1 reads SQVTM; CDR2 reads ANQGSEA. In DNA form, the CDR3 reads TGCAGCGTTGTCAAGTCTGAGGACAATGAGCAGTTCTTC. This encodes CSVVKSEDNEQFF.

This clone occurred once. The CDR3: CASSQGNSGEEKLFF. The CDR3, as DNA: TGCGCCAGCAGCCAAGGGAACAGCGGAGAGGAAAAACTGTTTTTT. The chain is built from TRBV4-3 and TRBJ1-4; D call uncertain. The CDR3 has 15 residues. Trimming removed 1 base from V and 8 bases from J, with 14 bases in between. Germline values: CDR1 LGHNA, CDR2 YSLEER.

The chain couples TRBV19 to TRBJ2-5; D unclear. The ends were cut back, 3 bases at V and 1 base at J, with 3 bases in the middle. The CDR3 is 12 amino acids. Germline loops: CDR1 LNHDA, CDR2 SQIVND (reference sequence). CDR3 amino acids: CASSISQETQYF. CDR3 DNA sequence: TGTGCCAGTAGTATCAGCCAAGAGACCCAGTACTTC.

The V gene is TRBV5-6, the J gene TRBJ2-3, with 7 bases that match TRBD2. The germline V gene encodes CDR1 SGHDT and CDR2 YYEEEE. V lost 1 base to trimming and J lost 4 bases; unmatched junction nucleotides: 3. The CDR3 is 14 residues long. CDR3 in amino acids: CASSLLAEADTQYF. CDR3 coding DNA: TGTGCCAGCAGCTTGCTAGCGGAGGCAGATACGCAGTATTTT. Full variable domain (outside the CDR3, taken from reference TRBV5-6 and TRBJ2-3): DAGVTQSPTHLIKTRGQQVTLRCSPKSGHDTVSWYQQALGQGPQFIFQYYEEEERQRGNFPDRFSGHQFPNYSSELNVNALLLGDSALYLCASSLLAEADTQYFGPGTRLTVL.

This sequence joins TRBV2 and TRBJ1-5; D is ambiguous. The CDR3 length is 16 residues. The germline V gene encodes CDR1 SNHLY and CDR2 FYNNEI. The V end lost 3 bases, the J end lost 2 bases, and 14 bases lay between the germline ends. Written as DNA, the CDR3 is TGTGCCAGCAGTGAGAACCCTGACTACGGCAATCAGCCCCAGCATTTT. This sequence encodes CASSENPDYGNQPQHF.

The V gene is TRBV3-1 (or the pseudogene TRBV3-2), the J gene TRBJ1-6; D is undetermined. V was pared by 1 base and J by 8 bases, with 12 bases between. CDR1 and CDR2 from the germline V gene are LGHDT and YNNKEL (reference sequence). The CDR3 loop spans 15 amino acids. The CDR3 here is CASSQGNPSHSPLHF. The CDR3 nucleotides read TGTGCCAGCAGCCAAGGGAATCCGTCCCATTCACCCCTCCACTTT.

The J gene is TRBJ1-4, the V gene TRBV27; the match to TRBD1 covers 10 bases. Germline V lookup: CDR1 MNHEY, CDR2 SMNVEV (reference sequence). With V trimmed by 5 bases and J by 12 bases, 9 bases remained unmatched. This CDR3 spans 14 amino acids. CDR3 sequence (DNA): TGTGCCAGCAGTCCGACAGGGGGCGTAAGGGAACTGTTTTTT. Protein: CASSPTGGVRELFF. Using reference TRBV27 and TRBJ1-4 for the parts outside the CDR3, the full variable domain is EAQVTQNPRYLITVTGKKLTVTCSQNMNHEYMSWYRQDPGLGLRQIYYSMNVEVTDKGDVPEGYKVSRKEKRNFPLILESPSPNQTSLYFCASSPTGGVRELFFGSGTQLSVL.

Only a few counts were recorded for this clone. The rearrangement joins TRBV29-1 to TRBJ1-1; D not certain. The CDR3 contains 11 residues. Per germline, CDR1 SQVTM and CDR2 ANQGSEA. Between the trimmed V and J ends, which lost 5 bases and 3 bases, there was a span of 7 bases. This CDR3 is CSVRWDTEAFF. The CDR3 nucleotides are TGCAGCGTTCGGTGGGACACTGAAGCTTTCTTT.

This chain uses TRBV12-3 or TRBV12-4 with TRBJ1-6; 7 bases line up with TRBD1. This CDR3 is built from 13 residues. J gave up 10 bases and V 3 bases, and 3 bases lay outside the gene matches. The CDR3 region has the DNA TGTGCCAGCAGTTTGCAGGGGGGGTCACCCCTCCACTTT. Residues: CASSLQGGSPLHF.

The V call is TRBV5-6, the J call TRBJ2-5, with D unresolved. CDR3 size: 13 residues. Trimming cost V 6 bases and J 0 bases, with 9 bases left between them. Looked up from germline, CDR1 is SGHDT and CDR2 is YYEEEE. The CDR3 reads CASTRTNQETQYF. The DNA of the CDR3 is TGTGCCAGCACCCGGACGAACCAAGAGACCCAGTACTTC.

V is TRBV2 and J is TRBJ2-7; 7 nucleotides match TRBD2. Looked up from germline, CDR1 is SNHLY and CDR2 is FYNNEI. The V segment lost 4 bases and the J segment 5 bases; nucleotides outside the gene matches: 8. The CDR3 loop spans 14 amino acids. The CDR3 spells CASSGGLTSNEQYF. DNA for the CDR3: TGTGCCAGCAGTGGGGGGTTGACTAGCAACGAGCAGTACTTC. The full variable domain, completed using reference TRBV2 and TRBJ2-7, is EPEVTQTPSHQVTQMGQEVILRCVPISNHLYFYWYRQILGQKVEFLVSFYNNEISEKSEIFDDQFSVERPDGSNFTLKIRSTKLEDSAMYFCASSGGLTSNEQYFGPGTRLTVT.

The chain is built from TRBV7-8 and TRBJ2-7, with unresolved D. The germline gives CDR1 SGHVS, CDR2 FQNEAQ. The CDR3 is made up of 15 amino acids. Trimming removed 1 base at V and 2 bases at J, with 12 bases between. The CDR3 reads CASSLERQATYEQYF. As DNA, the CDR3 is TGTGCCAGCAGCTTAGAAAGGCAGGCTACCTACGAGCAGTACTTC.

This rearrangement joins TRBV6-6 to TRBJ1-1; TRBD1 might be the D (6 bases). The germline V gene encodes CDR1 MNHNY and CDR2 SVGAGI (reference sequence). This CDR3 is built from 13 residues. The germline V and J ends were trimmed by 5 bases and 3 bases, with 10 bases remaining between them. The CDR3 here is CASSNGQHTEAFF. The CDR3 DNA reads as TGTGCCAGCAGTAACGGACAGCACACTGAAGCTTTCTTT.

The rearrangement links TRBV6-5 to TRBJ1-1; tentative D call: TRBD1 (5 bases). With 4 bases removed from V and 8 bases from J, the gap between germline ends came to 11 bases. In germline, CDR1 is MNHEY, CDR2 SVGAGI. This CDR3 has 12 amino acids. The CDR3 loop is CASSSPRTEAFF. The CDR3 DNA reads TGTGCCAGCAGTTCTCCACGGACAGAAGCTTTCTTT.

This clone was detected only once. The rearrangement joins TRBV6-2 or TRBV6-3 to TRBJ1-2; 7 nucleotides align to TRBD1. The CDR3 is 14 amino acids. Germline lookup yields CDR1 MNHEY and CDR2 SVGEGT. V trimming: 0 bases; J trimming: 8 bases; junction bases outside the gene matches: 6. The CDR3 sequence is CASSYSTGRGGYTF. For the CDR3, the DNA is TGTGCCAGCAGTTACTCGACAGGGAGGGGAGGCTACACCTTC.

The table lists this clone with a few counts. The V and J genes are TRBV7-8 and TRBJ1-5; possibly TRBD1 for D (5 bases). Deletions cut 1 base from V and 7 bases from J, with 11 bases between. This CDR3 region has 14 residues. Germline V lookup: CDR1 SGHVS, CDR2 FQNEAQ. The CDR3: CASSLEGRGQPQHF. The CDR3 DNA sequence: TGTGCCAGCAGCTTAGAGGGGAGGGGACAGCCCCAGCATTTT.

This sequence joins TRBV7-2 and TRBJ2-5, with D perhaps given as TRBD1 or TRBD2 (5 bases each). The CDR3 length is 17 residues. Germline V gene sequence: CDR1 SGHTA, CDR2 FQGNSA. V was pared by 4 bases and J by 3 bases, with 21 bases between. The CDR3 DNA reads TGTGCCAGCAGCTCCCTCCCGGGGACCCTGGCGGAAGAGACCCAGTACTTC. Its protein product is CASSSLPGTLAEETQYF.

The chain carries TRBV25-1 and TRBJ2-2; D may be TRBD2 (7 bases). V was pared by 5 bases and J by 2 bases, with 15 bases between. The CDR3 is 16 amino acids. The germline V gene encodes CDR1 MGHDK and CDR2 SYGVNS. In DNA, the CDR3 is TGTGCCAGCAGTTCTCTGGGGGGGCTCAACACCGGGGAGCTGTTTTTT. Encoded protein: CASSSLGGLNTGELFF.

The chain recombines TRBV5-6 with TRBJ2-1; 9 bases agree with TRBD2. The CDR3 covers 18 residues. The V gene's germline CDR1 is SGHDT and CDR2 YYEEEE. The J segment lost 2 bases and the V segment lost 1 base, leaving 10 bases of the junction unmatched. The DNA for the CDR3 is TGTGCCAGCAGCTTGAAGTGGTCAGCGGGGGGACCCTACAATGAGCAGTTCTTC. Encoded protein: CASSLKWSAGGPYNEQFF.

V and J are TRBV7-2 and TRBJ2-2; D gene ambiguous. The CDR3 consists of 15 residues. Germline V gene data show CDR1 as SGHTA and CDR2 as FQGNSA. Trimming took 1 base from V and 0 from J, leaving 6 bases between them. The CDR3 DNA reads TGTGCCAGCAGCTTAGTACAAGCGAACACCGGGGAGCTGTTTTTT. Its translation: CASSLVQANTGELFF.

V and J are TRBV24-1 and TRBJ2-2, with TRBD1 as a possible D gene (5 bases). CDR1 is KGHDR and CDR2 is SFDVKD in the germline V gene. This CDR3 has 16 amino acids. Deletions cut 4 bases from V and 1 base from J, with 12 bases between. CDR3 DNA: TGTGCCACCAGTGACCCTGGACACCAGAACACCGGGGAGCTGTTTTTT. Translation gives CATSDPGHQNTGELFF.

The chain joins TRBV2 to TRBJ1-1; D might be TRBD1 (6 bases). The germline gives CDR1 SNHLY, CDR2 FYNNEI. The CDR3 is 14 residues long. V was shortened by 4 bases and J by 13 bases, with 22 bases between the two germline ends. The CDR3 loop reads CASSAGTKRTGVFF. Here the CDR3 DNA reads TGTGCCAGCAGTGCCGGGACAAAGAGGACGGGGGTTTTCTTT.

The chain couples TRBV9 to TRBJ2-7, with TRBD1 matching over 9 bases. Per germline, CDR1 SGDLS and CDR2 YYNGEE. V dropped 4 bases and J dropped 3; count of bases not matched to a gene: 8. CDR3 length equals 15 residues. The CDR3 DNA reads as TGTGCCAGCAGCCCTCGGGACAGGGAACTCTACGAGCAGTACTTC. As protein: CASSPRDRELYEQYF.

The chain joins TRBV6-1 to TRBJ1-5, with D perhaps TRBD1 (5 bases). The CDR3 is made up of 13 amino acids. Trimming took 1 base from V and 10 from J, leaving 11 bases between them. Germline CDR1 and CDR2: MNHNS and SASEGT. As DNA, the CDR3 is TGTGCCAGCAGTGAAGAACGGGACGGTCCCCAGCATTTT. It codes for CASSEERDGPQHF.

V usage is TRBV4-3 and J usage is TRBJ1-2; no clear D. The germline gives CDR1 LGHNA, CDR2 YSLEER. This CDR3 region has 14 residues. V shed 2 bases and J shed 0 bases, with 7 bases lying between them. For the CDR3, the DNA is TGCGCCAGCAGCCAAAGTACAGCTAACTATGGCTACACCTTC. It yields the protein CASSQSTANYGYTF.

This chain joins TRBV30 and TRBJ1-3; weak D call: TRBD1 (6 bases). Per the germline V gene, CDR1 is GTSNPN and CDR2 is SVGIG (reference sequence). The CDR3 consists of 15 residues. V gave up 3 bases and J gave up 0 bases, with 12 bases separating them. CDR3 residues: CAWSLGQSSGNTIYF. In nucleotides, the CDR3 is TGTGCCTGGAGCCTCGGACAGTCCTCTGGAAACACCATATATTTT.

The genes are TRBV11-3 and TRBJ1-2; D gene unclear. CDR3 size: 19 residues. Germline V CDR1 and CDR2: SGHNT, YENEEA. The V end lost 4 bases, the J end lost 0 bases, and 24 bases lay between the germline ends. The CDR3 spells CASSSSDLRYRNSNYGYTF. The CDR3 DNA reads TGTGCCAGCAGCTCCTCCGACCTCCGCTACCGTAACTCTAACTATGGCTACACCTTC.

For this clone: This same CDR3 is encoded by further DNA sequences in the sample. The chain employs TRBV15 and TRBJ1-3, with D unclear. The V end lost 0 bases, the J end lost 0 bases, and 9 bases lay between the germline ends. CDR3 size: 16 residues. CDR1 is LNHNV, CDR2 YYDKDF, per germline (reference sequence). CDR3 protein: CATSRDQGSSGNTIYF. Here the CDR3 DNA reads TGTGCCACCAGCAGAGATCAAGGGAGCTCTGGAAACACCATATATTTT.